The sequence of this T cell receptor beta chain was determined in a study of blood T cell repertoires in COVID-19. Study-level information: Samples representing acute and convalescent COVID-19 were sourced from the United States, Italy and Spain. T cells, B-cell-depleted T cells, or PBMCs supplied cDNA or gDNA.

This CDR3 is 13 amino acids long. The germline CDR1 and CDR2 sequences are SGHDN and FVKESK. Trimming cost V 3 bases and J 0 bases, with 6 bases left between them. Original methodology: Cell counts per sample came from amplifying reference gene primers. Some clones are missing from TCRdb's copy, which holds only in-frame ones; the method was immunoSEQ multiplex PCR. V and J calls plus clone size are reproduced from that table; the DNA served to infer D and trimming. The top ten hold 15% to 20% of the sample, which has fewer than 110,000 clones, about nine tenths seen once. This sequence joins TRBV14 and TRBJ2-7; D remains ambiguous. The sample taken for sequencing was peripheral blood. The clonotype originates from a woman older than 75 in a cohort sampled during active COVID-19. CDR3 in amino acids: CASSQSISYEQYF. CDR3 bases: TGTGCCAGCAGCCAGTCTATCTCCTACGAGCAGTACTTC.